This T cell receptor (beta chain) was sequenced for a study of blood T cell repertoires in COVID-19. Some clones are missing from TCRdb's copy, which holds only in-frame ones; the method was immunoSEQ multiplex PCR. The sample contains some 310,000 clones, about 90% of which appear only once. The V segment lost 5 bases and the J segment 7 bases; nucleotides outside the gene matches: 10. Germline-derived CDR1 and CDR2 are LGHDT and YNNKEL (reference sequence). This CDR3 is built from 17 residues. This chain connects TRBV3-1 (or the pseudogene TRBV3-2) to TRBJ2-2; TRBD2 matches at 13 bases. The clonotype comes from a woman in her twenties or thirties with COVID-19, enrolled during active disease. The sequencing sample was made of peripheral blood. The CDR3, as DNA: TGTGCCAGCAGCTCCACCGGGACTAGCGGGAAAGGCGGGGAGCTGTTTTTT. Its translation: CASSSTGTSGKGGELFF.